These 21 T cell receptor beta chains were all obtained from the same sample, sequenced in a study of T cell responses to AZD1222 COVID-19 vaccine. This table comes from immunoSEQ multiplex PCR, and its TCRdb copy is limited to in-frame clones, with some not included. The repertoire has roughly 140,000 clones, around 86% of them found once; the top ten carry roughly 4.5%. The specimen was peripheral blood, collected on day 0 of MenACWY control vaccination. The source of these receptors is an adult in good health.

This clone occurred a few times. The V call is TRBV18, the J call TRBJ2-6, with D maybe TRBD2 (6 bases). CDR3 length: 16 amino acids. With 3 bases removed from V and 1 base from J, the gap between germline ends came to 10 bases. The germline V gene encodes CDR1 KGHSH and CDR2 LQKENI. The CDR3 DNA reads TGTGCCAGCTCACCGGGGGAGGTTTCTGGGGCCAACGTCCTGACTTTC. Its protein product is CASSPGEVSGANVLTF.

The V call is TRBV5-5, the J call TRBJ1-5; D is possibly TRBD1 (6 bases). The V and J ends lost 0 bases and 4 bases respectively, with 8 bases between them. The CDR3 runs to 14 residues. Looked up from germline, CDR1 is SGHKS and CDR2 is YYEKEE (reference sequence). The CDR3 nucleotides read TGTGCCAGCAGCTTGGACAGGGAAAATCAGCCCCAGCATTTT. Its protein product is CASSLDRENQPQHF.

This rearrangement joins TRBV24-1 to TRBJ2-7; D might be TRBD1 or TRBD2, each matching 5 bases. Germline CDR1 reads KGHDR; CDR2 reads SFDVKD. This CDR3 spans 15 amino acids. V lost 4 bases to trimming and J lost 7 bases, with 19 bases between them. The CDR3 bases are TGTGCCACCAGTGAGAGGGGTTCTCACCCGGAGGAGCAGTACGTC. This gives the protein CATSERGSHPEEQYV.

The chain links TRBV7-6 to TRBJ2-1; 11 bases align to TRBD1. This CDR3 spans 15 amino acids. V was pared by 6 bases and J by 3 bases, with 4 bases of the junction left unmatched. The germline gives CDR1 SGHVS, CDR2 FNYEAQ. CDR3 residues: CASRSGTGGYNEQFF. Here the CDR3 DNA reads TGTGCCAGCAGATCCGGGACAGGGGGCTACAATGAGCAGTTCTTC.

Notes on this clone: The sample has other DNA sequences that encode this CDR3 too. V gene TRBV5-1 combines with J gene TRBJ2-7, with D perhaps TRBD1 (6 bases). The germline CDR1 and CDR2 sequences are SGHRS and YFSETQ. This CDR3 spans 14 amino acids. The V and J ends lost 0 bases and 5 bases respectively, with 12 bases between them. In nucleotides, the CDR3 is TGCGCCAGCAGCTTGGGGCAGGGGATCGACGAGCAGTACTTC. Residues: CASSLGQGIDEQYF.

This chain uses TRBV7-9 with TRBJ1-1; D gene ambiguous. Between the trimmed V and J ends, which lost 2 bases and 4 bases, there was a span of 11 bases. Germline V gives CDR1 SEHNR, CDR2 FQNEAQ (reference sequence). The CDR3 covers 14 residues. In DNA form, the CDR3 reads TGTGCCAGCAGCTTAAAGGGCCCCGGCACTGAAGCTTTCTTT. This encodes CASSLKGPGTEAFF.

The chain has TRBV2 and TRBJ2-3; 9 bases are a match to TRBD2. This CDR3 has 14 amino acids. The V and J ends lost 7 bases and 1 base, in that order; junction bases with no gene match: 3. Germline V lookup: CDR1 SNHLY, CDR2 FYNNEI. The CDR3: CASNVAGGTDTQYF. The CDR3 DNA reads TGTGCCAGCAATGTAGCGGGGGGCACAGATACGCAGTATTTT.

V and J are TRBV27 and TRBJ1-6; D might be TRBD1 (5 bases). In germline, CDR1 is MNHEY, CDR2 SMNVEV (reference sequence). With 2 bases removed from V and 4 bases from J, the gap between germline ends came to 18 bases. The CDR3 contains 18 residues. DNA of the CDR3: TGTGCCAGCAGTTTAACCGTCCTGGGGCACCGTTATAATTCACCCCTCCACTTT. Protein: CASSLTVLGHRYNSPLHF.

The table lists this clone with a few counts. V and J are TRBV19 and TRBJ2-6, with a weak D call TRBD2 (6 bases). V dropped 4 bases and J dropped 2 bases, with 9 bases sitting between them. The CDR3 runs 15 residues. Germline lookup yields CDR1 LNHDA and CDR2 SQIVND (reference sequence). The CDR3 protein is CASSNPGAGANVLTF. The CDR3 DNA is TGTGCCAGTAGTAATCCGGGAGCTGGGGCCAACGTCCTGACTTTC.

The CDR3 nucleotides are TGCAGCGCCGGTTGGGGTTCGGATCAGCCCCAGCATTTT. Amino acid sequence: CSAGWGSDQPQHF. The rearrangement joins TRBV29-1 to TRBJ1-5; D is undetermined. The CDR3 has 13 residues. V lost 7 bases, J lost 5 bases, and 15 bases lay in between. CDR1 and CDR2 from the germline V gene are SQVTM and ANQGSEA.

The count of this clone is one. The chain uses TRBV2 and TRBJ1-6; D is uncertain. The CDR3 has 14 residues. CDR1 is SNHLY, CDR2 FYNNEI, per germline. Trimming stripped 5 bases from V and 7 bases from J, with 12 bases between. CDR3 amino acids: CASSPEGKNSPLHF. CDR3 nucleotide sequence: TGTGCCAGCAGTCCTGAGGGAAAAAATTCACCCCTCCACTTT.

The V and J genes are TRBV5-1 and TRBJ2-2, with TRBD1 matching over 7 bases. Germline CDR1 and CDR2: SGHRS and YFSETQ. There are 16 residues in the CDR3. The V and J ends lost 4 bases and 6 bases, in that order; junction bases with no gene match: 12. This chain's CDR3 is CASSQRFEGAAGELFF. DNA for the CDR3: TGCGCCAGCAGCCAGAGGTTTGAGGGGGCGGCCGGGGAGCTGTTTTTT.

The chain is built from TRBV5-4 and TRBJ2-3; D possibly corresponds to TRBD2 (7 bases). CDR3 length equals 15 residues. V lost 2 bases and J lost 1, with 11 bases in between. Germline V gene sequence: CDR1 SGHNT, CDR2 YYREEE (reference sequence). As DNA, the CDR3 is TGTGCCAGCAGCTTAGTGGGGGGGCGCACAGATACGCAGTATTTT. Encoded protein: CASSLVGGRTDTQYF.

The rearrangement links TRBV5-1 to TRBJ1-4, with TRBD1 matching 7 bases. The J segment lost 12 bases and the V segment lost 4 bases, leaving 9 bases of the junction unmatched. Germline values: CDR1 SGHRS, CDR2 YFSETQ. The CDR3 runs to 13 residues. CDR3: CASSRGDSSELFF. In DNA form, the CDR3 reads TGCGCCAGCAGCCGGGGGGACAGCTCAGAACTGTTTTTT.

The chain is built from TRBV6-4 and TRBJ2-1; 8 nucleotides agree with TRBD1. The CDR3 covers 13 residues. V lost 4 bases, J lost 7 bases, and 3 bases stayed unmatched. In germline, CDR1 is MRHNA, CDR2 SNTAGT. CDR3 residues: CASSARTGNEQFF. In DNA, the CDR3 is TGTGCCAGCAGTGCCCGGACAGGGAATGAGCAGTTCTTC.

Notes on this clone: In the same sample, other DNA sequences code for this CDR3. The rearrangement uses TRBV5-1 and TRBJ1-1; TRBD1 aligns across 9 bases. This CDR3 is 14 amino acids long. CDR1 and CDR2 (germline): SGHRS, YFSETQ. V lost 3 bases, J lost 7 bases, and 7 bases stayed unmatched. The CDR3 region is CASSSQGAGSEAFF. The DNA of the CDR3 is TGCGCCAGCAGCTCACAGGGGGCGGGTAGTGAAGCTTTCTTT.

The V call is TRBV5-1, the J call TRBJ2-5; maybe TRBD2 (5 bases). The germline gives CDR1 SGHRS, CDR2 YFSETQ. Trimming cost V 4 bases and J 5 bases, with 12 bases left between them. The CDR3 has 13 amino acids. The CDR3 coding sequence is TGCGCCAGCAGCGACGGAGGTATGGAGACCCAGTACTTC. It translates to CASSDGGMETQYF.

V usage is TRBV5-1 and J usage is TRBJ2-3, with D possibly being TRBD1 or TRBD2 (6 bases each). CDR3 length: 19 amino acids. Germline CDR1 reads SGHRS; CDR2 reads YFSETQ. Trimming left V 1 base short and J 3 bases short, with 24 bases between. In DNA, the CDR3 is TGCGCCAGCAGCTTGTATCCGACAGGACGCGGGGTGAATACAGATACGCAGTATTTT. Translation gives CASSLYPTGRGVNTDTQYF.

The rearrangement links TRBV5-1 to TRBJ2-7; D uncertain. The germline V gene encodes CDR1 SGHRS and CDR2 YFSETQ. V dropped 0 bases and J dropped 4 bases, with 14 bases sitting between them. CDR3 length: 15 amino acids. CDR3 DNA sequence: TGCGCCAGCAGCTTGGCGGCAGTCTCGATTTACGAGCAGTACTTC. It specifies CASSLAAVSIYEQYF.

The rearrangement uses TRBV5-4 and TRBJ2-6; D unclear. The CDR3 runs to 13 residues. Trimming stripped 0 bases from V and 6 bases from J, with 4 bases between. Germline-derived CDR1 and CDR2 are SGHNT and YYREEE (reference sequence). The CDR3 DNA reads as TGTGCCAGCAGCTTGGCACAGGCCAACGTCCTGACTTTC. This translates into CASSLAQANVLTF.

The chain is built from TRBV13 and TRBJ2-7; D is undetermined. This CDR3 has 12 amino acids. Germline CDR1 PRHDT, CDR2 FYEKMQ (reference sequence). The germline V and J ends were trimmed by 0 bases and 6 bases, with 6 bases remaining between them. CDR3 in DNA: TGTGCCAGCAGCTTAGGCCTTAGCGAGCAGTACTTC. This codes for CASSLGLSEQYF.